These T cell receptor beta chains were read from a single sample in a study of shared clonotypes between healthy human individuals. Measured with immunoSEQ multiplex PCR; TCRdb has only the in-frame clones, and not every one. The sample contains 1,100,000 or so clones, around 78% of which appear only once. Material for sequencing was memory CD4+ T cells from PBMCs. The receptor source for this set is a young man in good health. Some clones in this sample may be carry-over from other donors' samples. CDR3s include the opening cysteine and the closing phenylalanine or tryptophan. D genes are given only for firm matches. Clone size is stated in some rows and not others, as once, few, many or a class when expanded.

d_call	j_call	v_call	cdr3_length	clone_size	cdr3_aa	cdr3_nt
NA	TRBJ1-4	TRBV5-4	15	NA	CASSSWGGGGEKLFF	TGTGCCAGCAGCTCATGGGGAGGTGGTGGAGAAAAACTGTTTTTT
NA	TRBJ2-2	TRBV5-1	14	NA	CASSLRNKGGELFF	TGCGCCAGCAGCCTCAGAAACAAAGGCGGGGAGCTGTTTTTT
NA	TRBJ2-3	TRBV12-5	12	NA	CASGPGGDTQYF	TGTGCTAGTGGTCCGGGTGGGGATACGCAGTATTTT
NA	TRBJ2-3	TRBV28	15	once	CASRSPGSFSDTQYF	TGTGCCAGCAGGTCCCCGGGGAGCTTCTCAGATACGCAGTATTTT
NA	TRBJ2-3	TRBV29-1	15	NA	CSVAPSGSFTDTQYF	TGCAGCGTTGCTCCCTCTGGATCATTCACAGATACGCAGTATTTT
TRBD1	TRBJ2-4	TRBV5-1	12	NA	CASSLPGQPLCF	TGCGCCAGCAGCTTACCGGGACAGCCTCTCTGCTTC
TRBD1	TRBJ2-1	TRBV4-1	16	NA	CASSRPGTGGGNEQFF	TGCGCCAGCAGCCGACCGGGGACAGGGGGAGGGAATGAGCAGTTCTTC
TRBD1	TRBJ1-4	TRBV28	18	NA	CASSLPLGQAATNEKLFF	TGTGCCAGCAGTTTACCACTGGGACAGGCCGCAACTAATGAAAAACTGTTTTTT
NA	TRBJ2-2	TRBV27	14	NA	CASSFRGAIGELFF	TGTGCCAGCAGTTTCCGGGGGGCGATCGGGGAGCTGTTTTTT
NA	TRBJ1-4	TRBV5-1	14	NA	CASSLEGPNEKLFF	TGCGCCAGCAGCTTGGAAGGGCCAAATGAAAAACTGTTTTTT
TRBD1	TRBJ2-2	TRBV5-6	16	NA	CASSSWTGVNTGELFF	TGTGCCAGCAGCTCCTGGACAGGGGTAAACACCGGGGAGCTGTTTTTT
TRBD1	TRBJ2-3	TRBV28	16	NA	CASSPRGRRVTDTQYF	TGTGCCAGCAGTCCGAGGGGGCGCCGTGTCACAGATACGCAGTATTTT
TRBD1	TRBJ1-1	TRBV10-3	14	NA	CAISAQGAVTEAFF	TGTGCCATCAGTGCTCAGGGGGCGGTCACTGAAGCTTTCTTT
NA	TRBJ1-1	TRBV14	13	NA	CASSQGVYTEAFF	TGTGCCAGCAGCCAAGGCGTGTACACTGAAGCTTTCTTT
NA	TRBJ1-5	TRBV30	13	NA	CAWSRDSNQPQHF	TGTGCCTGGAGCAGGGATAGCAATCAGCCCCAGCATTTT
TRBD1	TRBJ1-1	TRBV7-2	16	NA	CASSPEGQALNTEAFF	TGTGCCAGCAGCCCTGAGGGACAGGCCTTGAACACTGAAGCTTTCTTT
NA	TRBJ2-1	TRBV29-1	12	NA	CSGNLQGNEQFF	TGCAGCGGCAACCTCCAGGGAAATGAGCAGTTCTTC
NA	TRBJ1-4	TRBV5-5	14	NA	CASSFGNPREKLFF	TGTGCCAGCAGCTTCGGGAACCCGCGTGAAAAACTGTTTTTT
NA	TRBJ1-2	TRBV28	14	NA	CASSFEGNPYGYTF	TGTGCCAGCAGTTTCGAGGGGAACCCCTATGGCTACACCTTC
TRBD1	TRBJ2-5	TRBV27	14	NA	CASTPRAGGETQYF	TGTGCCAGCACCCCCAGGGCAGGGGGAGAGACCCAGTACTTC
NA	TRBJ2-2	TRBV7-3	13	NA	CASSFHFTGELFF	TGTGCCAGCAGCTTTCATTTTACCGGGGAGCTGTTTTTT
NA	TRBJ1-5	TRBV15	11	NA	CTAVSNQPQHF	TGTACAGCAGTTAGCAATCAGCCCCAGCATTTT
TRBD2	TRBJ2-7	TRBV7-3	17	NA	CASSLIGLAPSSYEQYF	TGTGCCAGCAGCTTAATAGGACTAGCACCGAGCTCCTACGAGCAGTACTTC
NA	TRBJ2-2	TRBV30	15	few	CAWSVLGNRPGELFF	TGTGCCTGGAGTGTACTGGGGAACAGACCCGGGGAGCTGTTTTTT
NA	TRBJ1-4	TRBV2	15	NA	CASSHPGQVDEKLFF	TGTGCCAGCAGCCACCCGGGGCAAGTGGATGAAAAACTGTTTTTT
NA	TRBJ2-2	TRBV28	14	NA	CASSPGLGTGELFF	TGTGCCAGCAGTCCTGGACTTGGCACCGGGGAGCTGTTTTTT
TRBD2	TRBJ2-1	TRBV29-1	14	NA	CSVEGLAGGHEQFF	TGCAGCGTTGAGGGACTAGCGGGTGGCCATGAGCAGTTCTTC
NA	TRBJ1-1	TRBV29-1	15	NA	CSVEGAGWRNTEAFF	TGCAGCGTTGAAGGGGCAGGGTGGAGGAACACTGAAGCTTTCTTT
NA	TRBJ1-5	TRBV6-1	15	NA	CASSEVGWGNQPQHF	TGTGCCAGCAGTGAGGTGGGATGGGGCAATCAGCCCCAGCATTTT
NA	TRBJ2-3	TRBV4-1	12	NA	CASSQETDTQYF	TGCGCCAGCAGCCAAGAAACAGATACGCAGTATTTT
NA	TRBJ2-1	TRBV30	13	NA	CAWSARSGTEQFF	TGTGCCTGGAGTGCCCGGAGCGGTACTGAGCAGTTCTTC
TRBD1	TRBJ1-5	TRBV7-9	16	once	CASSSYRDRSNQPQHF	TGTGCCAGCAGCTCGTACCGGGACAGGTCTAATCAGCCCCAGCATTTT
NA	TRBJ2-5	TRBV6-5	13	NA	CASRDPRVETQYF	TGTGCCAGCAGGGACCCTCGGGTGGAGACCCAGTACTTC
NA	TRBJ1-2	TRBV6-5	14	few	CASSYGQGFYGYTF	TGTGCCAGCAGTTACGGGCAGGGCTTCTATGGCTACACCTTC
TRBD1	TRBJ1-5	TRBV7-3	13	few	CAVQGMNNQPQHF	TGTGCCGTACAGGGGATGAACAATCAGCCCCAGCATTTT
TRBD1	TRBJ2-2	TRBV27	15	once	CASREQGALTGELFF	TGTGCCAGCAGAGAACAGGGGGCGCTCACCGGGGAGCTGTTTTTT
TRBD1	TRBJ1-1	TRBV2	13	NA	CASRDRAGTEAFF	TGTGCCAGCAGGGACAGGGCGGGCACTGAAGCTTTCTTT
NA	TRBJ1-1	TRBV2	17	NA	CASSERGIREVRTEAFF	TGTGCCAGCAGTGAAAGGGGAATACGGGAAGTGAGGACTGAAGCTTTCTTT
TRBD1	TRBJ2-7	TRBV27	18	NA	CASSLRATGQTISYEQYF	TGTGCCAGCAGTTTGAGGGCGACGGGACAGACCATCTCCTACGAGCAGTACTTC
NA	TRBJ1-5	TRBV29-1	13	NA	CSVVTSPNQPQHF	TGCAGCGTGGTGACTTCCCCAAATCAGCCCCAGCATTTT